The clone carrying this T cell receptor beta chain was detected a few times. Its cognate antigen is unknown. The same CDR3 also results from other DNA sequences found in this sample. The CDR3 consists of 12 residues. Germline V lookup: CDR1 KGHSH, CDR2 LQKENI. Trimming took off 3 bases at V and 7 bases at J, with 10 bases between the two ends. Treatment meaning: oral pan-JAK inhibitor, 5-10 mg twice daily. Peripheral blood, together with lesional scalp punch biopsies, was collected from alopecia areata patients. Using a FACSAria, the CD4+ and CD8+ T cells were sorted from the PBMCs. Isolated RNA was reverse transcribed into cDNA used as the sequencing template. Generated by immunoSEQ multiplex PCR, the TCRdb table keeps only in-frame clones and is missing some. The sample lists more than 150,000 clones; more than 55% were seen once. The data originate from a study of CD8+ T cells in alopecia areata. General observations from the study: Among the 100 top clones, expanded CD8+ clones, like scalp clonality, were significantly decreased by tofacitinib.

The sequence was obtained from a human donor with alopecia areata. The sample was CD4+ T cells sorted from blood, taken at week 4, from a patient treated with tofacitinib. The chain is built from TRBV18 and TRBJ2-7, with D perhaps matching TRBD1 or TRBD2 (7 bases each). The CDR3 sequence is CASSPQGGEQYF. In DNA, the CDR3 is TGTGCCAGCTCACCGCAGGGGGGGGAGCAGTACTTC.